This TCR beta chain came from a study of cytomegalovirus exposure and HLA in healthy donors. Study-level findings and limits: Segments of the TCR beta V type were, in most cases, productive about 87% or about 30% of the time in an earlier analysis.

The PCR used 60 Vbeta and 13 Jbeta primers. Profiled with immunoSEQ multiplex PCR; TCRdb holds only in-frame clones, not every one. The sample totals approximately 75,000 clones; its top ten clones hold about 0.76%. Germline V gene lookup returns CDR1 ENHRY and CDR2 SYGVKD. CDR3 size: 17 residues. The V gene lost 4 bases and the J gene lost 2 bases, with 18 bases spanning the gap. With respect to this clone: The antigen is not known.

The TCR originated in a boy aged 5-17 years in good health and CMV-seronegative. V is TRBV10-3 and J is TRBJ1-5, with a possible D match to TRBD1 (6 bases). Sample: PBMCs. CDR3 region: CAISVGVGGGGNQPQHF. The DNA of the CDR3 is TGTGCCATCAGTGTGGGCGTAGGGGGAGGGGGCAATCAGCCCCAGCATTTT.